Listed below are T cell receptor beta chains from one sample, sequenced in a study of blood T cell repertoires in COVID-19. Here immunoSEQ multiplex PCR was the method, and the copy in TCRdb shows in-frame clones only, minus some. The table lists 98,000 or so clones, around nine tenths of them singletons. Sequencing used peripheral blood. Receptor source: a human donor in a cohort sampled during active COVID-19. CDR3s include the opening cysteine and the closing phenylalanine or tryptophan. A D gene is named only where the DNA matches it firmly. Size tells how often a clone was seen (once, few, many) or the class of an expanded clone, and some rows leave it out.

cdr3_aa: CASSWGPSDYEQYF; cdr3_nt: TGTGCCAGCAGCTGGGGCCCTTCCGACTACGAGCAGTACTTC; j_call: TRBJ2-7; clone_size: NA; d_call: NA; v_call: TRBV5-6; cdr3_length: 14
cdr3_aa: CASSGTWSGANVLTF; cdr3_nt: TGTGCCAGCAGCGGAACTTGGTCTGGGGCCAACGTCCTGACTTTC; j_call: TRBJ2-6; clone_size: NA; d_call: NA; v_call: TRBV9; cdr3_length: 15
cdr3_aa: CASSLTPNTGELFF; cdr3_nt: TGTGCCAGCAGCCTCACACCGAACACCGGGGAGCTGTTTTTT; j_call: TRBJ2-2; clone_size: NA; d_call: NA; v_call: TRBV7-3; cdr3_length: 14
cdr3_aa: CATWGGGRSPLHF; cdr3_nt: TGTGCCACCTGGGGAGGGGGACGCTCACCCCTCCACTTT; j_call: TRBJ1-6; clone_size: NA; d_call: NA; v_call: TRBV6-6; cdr3_length: 13
cdr3_aa: CATTPHRVGYTF; cdr3_nt: TGTGCCACCACCCCCCACAGGGTTGGCTACACCTTC; j_call: TRBJ1-2; clone_size: NA; d_call: NA; v_call: TRBV28; cdr3_length: 12
cdr3_aa: CASNLAGQYYEQYF; cdr3_nt: TGTGCCAGCAACCTAGCGGGACAGTACTACGAGCAGTACTTC; j_call: TRBJ2-7; clone_size: NA; d_call: TRBD2; v_call: TRBV7-9; cdr3_length: 14
cdr3_aa: CSATDRGGYTF; cdr3_nt: TGCAGTGCTACGGACAGAGGGGGCTACACCTTC; j_call: TRBJ1-2; clone_size: NA; d_call: NA; v_call: TRBV20-1; cdr3_length: 11
cdr3_aa: CAWSRGFGYEQYF; cdr3_nt: TGTGCCTGGAGTCGGGGGTTTGGCTACGAGCAGTACTTC; j_call: TRBJ2-7; clone_size: NA; d_call: NA; v_call: TRBV30; cdr3_length: 13
cdr3_aa: CASRPDRKPYYGYTF; cdr3_nt: TGTGCCAGCAGACCGGACAGAAAACCGTACTATGGCTACACCTTC; j_call: TRBJ1-2; clone_size: NA; d_call: NA; v_call: TRBV5-6; cdr3_length: 15
cdr3_aa: CASSRTGTDTQYF; cdr3_nt: TGTGCCAGCAGTCGGACAGGGACAGATACGCAGTATTTT; j_call: TRBJ2-3; clone_size: NA; d_call: TRBD1; v_call: TRBV7-9; cdr3_length: 13
cdr3_aa: CAWSPGTDYGYTF; cdr3_nt: TGTGCCTGGAGTCCTGGGACAGACTATGGCTACACCTTC; j_call: TRBJ1-2; clone_size: NA; d_call: TRBD1; v_call: TRBV30; cdr3_length: 13
cdr3_aa: CASSLAGLPYEQYF; cdr3_nt: TGTGCCAGCAGCTTGGCGGGACTACCCTACGAGCAGTACTTC; j_call: TRBJ2-7; clone_size: NA; d_call: TRBD2; v_call: TRBV5-5; cdr3_length: 14
cdr3_aa: CATATSMYVRYEQYF; cdr3_nt: TGTGCCACCGCGACTAGCATGTACGTCCGCTACGAGCAGTACTTC; j_call: TRBJ2-7; clone_size: NA; d_call: TRBD2; v_call: TRBV28; cdr3_length: 15
cdr3_aa: CASSYSSGREDYEQYF; cdr3_nt: TGTGCCAGCAGCTATAGTAGCGGGAGGGAGGATTACGAGCAGTACTTC; j_call: TRBJ2-7; clone_size: NA; d_call: TRBD2; v_call: TRBV5-8; cdr3_length: 16
cdr3_aa: CASKTPSGTSGGADTQYF; cdr3_nt: TGTGCCAGCAAAACCCCCTCCGGGACTAGCGGAGGGGCAGATACGCAGTATTTT; j_call: TRBJ2-3; clone_size: NA; d_call: TRBD2; v_call: TRBV28; cdr3_length: 18
cdr3_aa: CASSLSLGLAAYEQYF; cdr3_nt: TGTGCCAGCAGCTTGTCTTTGGGACTAGCGGCCTACGAGCAGTACTTC; j_call: TRBJ2-7; clone_size: NA; d_call: TRBD2; v_call: TRBV5-5; cdr3_length: 16
cdr3_aa: CASSEDGRPRSGANVLTF; cdr3_nt: TGCGCCAGCAGTGAGGACGGCAGGCCCCGCTCTGGGGCCAACGTCCTGACTTTC; j_call: TRBJ2-6; clone_size: NA; d_call: NA; v_call: TRBV10-1; cdr3_length: 18
cdr3_aa: CASSPPGGTGNTEAFF; cdr3_nt: TGTGCCAGCTCACCACCGGGGGGGACGGGGAACACTGAAGCTTTCTTT; j_call: TRBJ1-1; clone_size: NA; d_call: NA; v_call: TRBV18; cdr3_length: 16
cdr3_aa: CASSEDYPYEQYF; cdr3_nt: TGCGCCAGCAGCGAGGACTACCCCTACGAGCAGTACTTC; j_call: TRBJ2-7; clone_size: NA; d_call: NA; v_call: TRBV5-1; cdr3_length: 13
cdr3_aa: CATSDPQGSLLNTGELFF; cdr3_nt: TGTGCCACCAGTGATCCCCAGGGTTCGTTGCTGAACACCGGGGAGCTGTTTTTT; j_call: TRBJ2-2; clone_size: once; d_call: NA; v_call: TRBV24-1; cdr3_length: 18
cdr3_aa: CASSTREGTEAFF; cdr3_nt: TGTGCCAGCAGCACCAGGGAGGGCACTGAAGCTTTCTTT; j_call: TRBJ1-1; clone_size: NA; d_call: NA; v_call: TRBV11-2; cdr3_length: 13
cdr3_aa: CASTPGGGGANVLTF; cdr3_nt: TGTGCCAGCACCCCCGGAGGCGGTGGGGCCAACGTCCTGACTTTC; j_call: TRBJ2-6; clone_size: NA; d_call: NA; v_call: TRBV9; cdr3_length: 15
cdr3_aa: CASSQVFSGNTEAFF; cdr3_nt: TGTGCCAGCAGCCAAGTATTCAGCGGGAACACTGAAGCTTTCTTT; j_call: TRBJ1-1; clone_size: NA; d_call: NA; v_call: TRBV14; cdr3_length: 15
cdr3_aa: CASSLDRWNTEAFF; cdr3_nt: TGTGCCAGCAGCTTAGACAGATGGAACACTGAAGCTTTCTTT; j_call: TRBJ1-1; clone_size: medium-sized; d_call: NA; v_call: TRBV7-2; cdr3_length: 14
cdr3_aa: CASRLRQAREETQYF; cdr3_nt: TGTGCCAGTCGTCTCCGGCAGGCCCGAGAAGAGACCCAGTACTTC; j_call: TRBJ2-5; clone_size: once; d_call: NA; v_call: TRBV19; cdr3_length: 15
cdr3_aa: CASSTTGVNEKLFF; cdr3_nt: TGTGCCAGTAGTACGACAGGGGTGAATGAAAAACTGTTTTTT; j_call: TRBJ1-4; clone_size: NA; d_call: TRBD1; v_call: TRBV19; cdr3_length: 14
cdr3_aa: CASSLEGGAYNEQFF; cdr3_nt: TGTGCCAGCAGCTTAGAAGGGGGGGCCTACAATGAGCAGTTCTTC; j_call: TRBJ2-1; clone_size: NA; d_call: NA; v_call: TRBV11-1; cdr3_length: 15
cdr3_aa: CASSLASGGPYEQYF; cdr3_nt: TGTGCCAGCAGCTTAGCTAGCGGGGGACCCTACGAGCAGTACTTC; j_call: TRBJ2-7; clone_size: NA; d_call: TRBD2; v_call: TRBV7-9; cdr3_length: 15
cdr3_aa: CASSFGTGNQPQHF; cdr3_nt: TGTGCCAGCAGCTTCGGGACAGGGAATCAGCCCCAGCATTTT; j_call: TRBJ1-5; clone_size: NA; d_call: TRBD1; v_call: TRBV7-3; cdr3_length: 14
cdr3_aa: CASSQDSTSGHNEQFF; cdr3_nt: TGCGCCAGCAGCCAAGATAGTACTAGCGGGCACAATGAGCAGTTCTTC; j_call: TRBJ2-1; clone_size: once; d_call: TRBD2; v_call: TRBV4-3; cdr3_length: 16
cdr3_aa: CAWSVRLGDTQYF; cdr3_nt: TGTGCCTGGAGTGTTAGACTAGGGGATACGCAGTATTTT; j_call: TRBJ2-3; clone_size: NA; d_call: NA; v_call: TRBV30; cdr3_length: 13
cdr3_aa: CASSLVGGDEQFF; cdr3_nt: TGTGCCAGCAGCTTAGTAGGGGGCGATGAGCAGTTCTTC; j_call: TRBJ2-1; clone_size: NA; d_call: TRBD1; v_call: TRBV7-2; cdr3_length: 13
cdr3_aa: CASSWGPGQGADEQYF; cdr3_nt: TGCGCCAGCAGCTGGGGGCCGGGACAGGGGGCAGACGAGCAGTACTTC; j_call: TRBJ2-7; clone_size: NA; d_call: TRBD1; v_call: TRBV5-1; cdr3_length: 16
cdr3_aa: CASSLSYRGLGDEQYF; cdr3_nt: TGTGCCAGCAGCTTATCGTACAGGGGGCTTGGGGACGAGCAGTACTTC; j_call: TRBJ2-7; clone_size: NA; d_call: TRBD1; v_call: TRBV7-9; cdr3_length: 16
cdr3_aa: CATPFKGADEQFF; cdr3_nt: TGTGCCACCCCGTTTAAGGGGGCCGATGAGCAGTTCTTC; j_call: TRBJ2-1; clone_size: NA; d_call: TRBD1; v_call: TRBV11-3; cdr3_length: 13
cdr3_aa: CASSPNRDRELGYQPQHF; cdr3_nt: TGTGCCAGTAGTCCGAACCGGGACAGGGAGCTTGGGTATCAGCCCCAGCATTTT; j_call: TRBJ1-5; clone_size: NA; d_call: TRBD1; v_call: TRBV19; cdr3_length: 18
cdr3_aa: CASSLLTSGRPRVGNEQFF; cdr3_nt: TGTGCCAGCAGCTTGCTGACTAGCGGGAGGCCCCGAGTGGGGAATGAGCAGTTCTTC; j_call: TRBJ2-1; clone_size: NA; d_call: TRBD2; v_call: TRBV5-6; cdr3_length: 19
cdr3_aa: CASSESLAQETQYF; cdr3_nt: TGTGCCAGCAGTGAAAGTTTGGCCCAAGAGACCCAGTACTTC; j_call: TRBJ2-5; clone_size: NA; d_call: NA; v_call: TRBV6-1; cdr3_length: 14
cdr3_aa: CASTHPTGGSYEQYF; cdr3_nt: TGTGCCAGCACCCACCCCACGGGAGGCTCCTACGAGCAGTACTTC; j_call: TRBJ2-7; clone_size: NA; d_call: TRBD2; v_call: TRBV28; cdr3_length: 15
cdr3_aa: CASATRASYSTDTQYF; cdr3_nt: TGCGCCAGCGCCACCCGGGCTAGCTACAGCACAGATACGCAGTATTTT; j_call: TRBJ2-3; clone_size: NA; d_call: NA; v_call: TRBV5-1; cdr3_length: 16